These T cell receptor beta chains were read from a single sample in a study of cytomegalovirus exposure and HLA in healthy donors. TCRdb keeps only in-frame clones here, not all; method: immunoSEQ multiplex PCR. The sample has about 150,000 clones; approximately 80% are singletons. Sequences were obtained from PBMCs. The receptors come from a man in his thirties or forties in good health and CMV-seropositive. Each CDR3 is given with its conserved first and last residue. Fields, in order: clone size, V gene, J gene, CDR3 protein. The size entry is marked missing in some rows and otherwise reads once, few, many or a size class.

size: -
V: TRBV5-6
J: TRBJ1-3
CDR3: CASSDRRRSGNTIYF

size: -
V: TRBV5-4
J: TRBJ1-2
CDR3: CASSWGQGERGYTF

size: -
V: TRBV7-8
J: TRBJ2-5
CDR3: CASSLRGDRAGGETQYF

size: -
V: TRBV5-1
J: TRBJ2-7
CDR3: CASRTISGSQNEQYF

size: -
V: TRBV7-8
J: TRBJ2-3
CDR3: CASSTLADRGADTQYF

size: -
V: TRBV9
J: TRBJ2-1
CDR3: CASSVSGRVDNEQFF

size: -
V: TRBV14
J: TRBJ2-3
CDR3: CASSQGAWARQYTDTQYF

size: once
V: TRBV19
J: TRBJ1-2
CDR3: CASSIDLWLYGYTF

size: once
V: TRBV5-6
J: TRBJ1-2
CDR3: CASSFSPKGEGNYGYTF

size: -
V: TRBV30
J: TRBJ2-2
CDR3: CAWSPSAGIAGELFF

size: -
V: TRBV19
J: TRBJ2-3
CDR3: CASSRIGQGPSTDTQYF

size: -
V: TRBV29-1
J: TRBJ2-3
CDR3: CSVGGGSGWRTDTQYF

size: -
V: TRBV19
J: TRBJ2-7
CDR3: CASSPGLAGAYEQYF

size: -
V: TRBV2
J: TRBJ2-2
CDR3: CASSRDRVDTGELFF

size: few
V: TRBV25-1
J: TRBJ1-1
CDR3: CASSEFGLMNTEAFF

size: -
V: TRBV10-3
J: TRBJ1-1
CDR3: CAISRTAQNTEAFF

size: -
V: TRBV6-5
J: TRBJ1-2
CDR3: CASSPDRGDYGYTF

size: once
V: TRBV27
J: TRBJ2-1
CDR3: CASSSPLERLTYNEQFF

size: few
V: TRBV5-1
J: TRBJ2-3
CDR3: CASSLASRVTGTDTQYF

size: -
V: TRBV4-2
J: TRBJ2-3
CDR3: CASSHQGVGVDTDTQYF

size: -
V: TRBV28
J: TRBJ1-4
CDR3: CASQVHATNEKLFF

size: -
V: TRBV9
J: TRBJ2-1
CDR3: CASSVGKFGEQFF

size: -
V: TRBV7-9
J: TRBJ2-7
CDR3: CASSFDGTGIREQYF

size: -
V: TRBV28
J: TRBJ2-5
CDR3: CASSHSSGGQETQYF

size: -
V: TRBV10-3
J: TRBJ2-5
CDR3: CAISAPSAGIETQYF

size: -
V: TRBV19
J: TRBJ1-5
CDR3: CASSMWTASNQPQHF

size: -
V: TRBV5-1
J: TRBJ2-7
CDR3: CASSLTGPYEQYF

size: -
V: TRBV28
J: TRBJ2-3
CDR3: CASSLQGRPDTQYF

size: -
V: TRBV7-9
J: TRBJ2-7
CDR3: CASRSAGVSSYEQYF

size: -
V: TRBV5-1
J: TRBJ2-1
CDR3: CASSLPGNEQFF

size: -
V: TRBV6-5
J: TRBJ2-7
CDR3: CASSYLAGGPSYEQYF

size: -
V: TRBV19
J: TRBJ1-1
CDR3: CASSIQGANTEAFF

size: -
V: TRBV5-1
J: TRBJ2-3
CDR3: CASSSGLETDTQYF

size: -
V: TRBV15
J: TRBJ1-1
CDR3: CATSRDRAKAFF

size: -
V: TRBV28
J: TRBJ2-1
CDR3: CASSFSGKFYNEQFF

size: -
V: TRBV13
J: TRBJ2-7
CDR3: CASSFTGAYEQYF

size: -
V: TRBV7-9
J: TRBJ1-2
CDR3: CASSSSDRVNYGYTF

size: -
V: TRBV19
J: TRBJ2-7
CDR3: CASSDGLAGAYEQYF

size: -
V: TRBV27
J: TRBJ2-7
CDR3: CASSTGTGVYEQYF

size: -
V: TRBV13
J: TRBJ2-1
CDR3: CASRGSSDYNEQFF

size: -
V: TRBV9
J: TRBJ2-2
CDR3: CASSVGSTGGSTGELFF

size: -
V: TRBV6-1
J: TRBJ2-1
CDR3: CASSVRTSGVGEQFF

size: -
V: TRBV6-1
J: TRBJ2-7
CDR3: CASSEALAADNEQYF

size: -
V: TRBV19
J: TRBJ1-2
CDR3: CASSSPGTGGSINYGYTF